This T cell receptor (beta chain) was sequenced during a study of beta chain features in type 1 diabetes. Study-level findings and limits: Moderate but significant shortening of TCRB CDR3s was recorded in all four CD4+ subsets from Type 1 diabetes patients.

This CDR3 comprises 15 residues. Trimming removed 5 bases from V and 2 bases from J, with 14 bases in between. Germline V gene data show CDR1 as LNHDA and CDR2 as SQIVND (reference sequence). The whole isolated RNA underwent reverse transcription, so sequencing captured expressed TCRB transcripts. The data were produced by immunoSEQ multiplex PCR, yet TCRdb's version contains in-frame clones alone and is incomplete. The sample has 310,000 or so clones; approximately 9.7% are singletons. Notes on this clone: Its antigen is currently unknown.

The receptor comes from a man younger than 45 with type 1 diabetes. Input material: central memory CD4+ T cells from blood. The chain carries TRBV19 and TRBJ2-3; tentative D call: TRBD1 (6 bases). CDR3 region: CASSAQQGATDTQYF. The CDR3, as DNA: TGTGCCAGTAGTGCGCAACAGGGCGCCACAGATACGCAGTATTTT.